The T cell receptor (beta chain) described here comes from a study of shared clonotypes between healthy human individuals. CD4+ cells yielded CD45RA+ naive and CD45RA-negative memory subsets. Several immunoSEQ 96-well plates shared each subset's DNA, each plate a replicate. Libraries were prepared by immunoSEQ multiplex PCR; TCRdb keeps only in-frame clonotypes and omits some of them. The repertoire holds millions of clones, with approximately 94% as singletons. Study-wide results and limits: It was observed that around 5% of naive CD4 clonotypes were shared across four donors.

In the case of this clone: Its antigen is unknown.

The receptor's source is a man younger than 35 in good health. The sample consisted of naive CD4+ T cells sorted from blood. Subset in this sample: CD45RA+ positively selected.

In nucleotides, the CDR3 is TGTGCCACCAGCAGCGGACAGGGGAGCTCCTACGAGCAGTACTTC. It translates to CATSSGQGSSYEQYF. The V and J genes are TRBV15 and TRBJ2-7; TRBD1 agrees at 9 bases. Germline V lookup: CDR1 LNHNV, CDR2 YYDKDF (reference sequence). The CDR3 is made up of 15 amino acids. V lost 3 bases and J lost 0; bases outside the gene matches: 3.